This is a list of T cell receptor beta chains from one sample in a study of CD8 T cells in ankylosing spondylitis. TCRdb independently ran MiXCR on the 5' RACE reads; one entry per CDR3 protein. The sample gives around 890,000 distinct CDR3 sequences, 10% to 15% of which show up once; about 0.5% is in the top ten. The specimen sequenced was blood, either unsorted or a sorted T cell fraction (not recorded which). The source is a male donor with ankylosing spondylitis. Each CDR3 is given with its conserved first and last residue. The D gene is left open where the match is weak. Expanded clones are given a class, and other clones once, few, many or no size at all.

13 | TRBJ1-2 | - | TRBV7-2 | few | TGTGCCAGCAGCTTCATCTCGGACCTGGGCTACACCTTC | CASSFISDLGYTF
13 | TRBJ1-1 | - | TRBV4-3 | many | TGCGCCAGCAGCCTACAGGTAGGCACTGAAGCTTTCTTT | CASSLQVGTEAFF
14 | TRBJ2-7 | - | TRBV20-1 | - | TGCAGTGCTAGAGGGGCCTTTAAGCGCTACGAGCAGTACTTC | CSARGAFKRYEQYF
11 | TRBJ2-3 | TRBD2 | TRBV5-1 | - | TGCGCCAGCGAGAGCGGGATTCGAAAGTATTTT | CASESGIRKYF
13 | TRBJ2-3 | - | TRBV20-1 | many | TGCAGTGCGGTCAGGGACGGAACAGATACGCAGTATTTT | CSAVRDGTDTQYF
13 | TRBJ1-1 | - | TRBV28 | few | TGTGCCAGCAGCCTTGAAACGAGCACTGAAGCTTTCTTT | CASSLETSTEAFF
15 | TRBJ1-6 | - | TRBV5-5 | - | TGTGCCAGCAGCTTTAACAGGGTATGGGCTTCACCCCTCCACTTT | CASSFNRVWASPLHF
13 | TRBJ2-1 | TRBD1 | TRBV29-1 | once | TGCAGCGCATGGGACAGATCCTACAATGAGCAGTTCTTC | CSAWDRSYNEQFF
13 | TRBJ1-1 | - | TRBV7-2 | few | TGTGCCAGCAGCATCATAGCTGGAGGGGAAGCTTTCTTT | CASSIIAGGEAFF
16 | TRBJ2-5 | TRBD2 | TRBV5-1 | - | TGCGCCAGCAGCTTGGCCCAACTAGCGGGACAAGAGACCCAGTACTTC | CASSLAQLAGQETQYF
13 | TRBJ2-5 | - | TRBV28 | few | TGTGCCAGCAGTATCCGGACGGAAGAGACCCAGTACTTC | CASSIRTEETQYF
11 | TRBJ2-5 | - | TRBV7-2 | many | TGTGCCAGCAGCTTAACGAGGACCCAGTACTTC | CASSLTRTQYF
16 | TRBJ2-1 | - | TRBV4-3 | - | TGCGCCAGCAGCCAAGGGACCCCCGTTGGATACAATGAGCAGTTCTTC | CASSQGTPVGYNEQFF
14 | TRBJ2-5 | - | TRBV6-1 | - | TGTGCCAGCAGACCCGGACTAAACCAAGAGACCCAGTACTTC | CASRPGLNQETQYF
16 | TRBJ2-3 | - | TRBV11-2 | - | TGTGCCAGCAGCTTCTTAACGGGGCTGGGAGCAGATACGCAGTATTTT | CASSFLTGLGADTQYF
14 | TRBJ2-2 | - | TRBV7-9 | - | TGTGCCAGCAGCTCTTCAATGAACACCGGGGAGCTGTTTTTT | CASSSSMNTGELFF
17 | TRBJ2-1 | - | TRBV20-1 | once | TGCAGTGCTAGAGATTTCCAGGGACACCATTCCTACAATGAGCAGTTCTTC | CSARDFQGHHSYNEQFF
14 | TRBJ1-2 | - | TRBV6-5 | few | TGTGCCAGCAGTTACTCTGACCCATCCTATGGCTACACCTTC | CASSYSDPSYGYTF
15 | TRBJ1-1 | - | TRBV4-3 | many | TGCGCCAGCAGCCAAGTCGACGGAATGAACACTGAAGCTTTCTTT | CASSQVDGMNTEAFF
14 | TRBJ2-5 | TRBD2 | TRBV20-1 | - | TGCAGTGCACAGACTAGCGGGAGGACAGAGACCCAGTACTTC | CSAQTSGRTETQYF
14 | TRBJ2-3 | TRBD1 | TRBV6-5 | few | TGTGCCAGCAGTTCCTGGGACAGGACAGATACGCAGTATTTT | CASSSWDRTDTQYF
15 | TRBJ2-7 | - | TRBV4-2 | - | TGTGCCAGCAGCCAAAATTGGCGGGACTCCTACGAGCAGTACTTC | CASSQNWRDSYEQYF
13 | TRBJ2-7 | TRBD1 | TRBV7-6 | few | TGTGCCAGCAGCCACAGGGGGGACTACGAGCAGTACTTC | CASSHRGDYEQYF
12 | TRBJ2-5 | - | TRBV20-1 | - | TGCAGTGCTAGCGAGGGGGAAGAGACCCAGTACTTC | CSASEGEETQYF
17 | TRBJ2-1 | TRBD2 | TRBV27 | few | TGTGCCAGCAGTCCCCGCAGAACTAGCGGTTTCCACAATGAGCAGTTCTTC | CASSPRRTSGFHNEQFF
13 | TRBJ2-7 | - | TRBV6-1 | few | TGTGCCAGCAGAAGGACAGCCGGGAACGAGCAGTACTTC | CASRRTAGNEQYF
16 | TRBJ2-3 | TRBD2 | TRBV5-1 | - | TGCGCCAGCAGCTTACTAGCGGGGCTTAGCACAGATACGCAGTATTTT | CASSLLAGLSTDTQYF
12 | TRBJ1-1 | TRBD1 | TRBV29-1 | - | TGCAGCGCATTTACAGGGGGCACTGAAGCTTTCTTT | CSAFTGGTEAFF
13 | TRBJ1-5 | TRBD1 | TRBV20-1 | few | TGCAGTGCTAGACAGGGGGAAAATCAGCCCCAGCATTTT | CSARQGENQPQHF
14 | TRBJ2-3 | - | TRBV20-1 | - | TGCAGTGCTACTCCAACAATGGGCACAGATACGCAGTATTTT | CSATPTMGTDTQYF
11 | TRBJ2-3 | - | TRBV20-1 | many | TGCAGTGCTAGTATTTTAGATACGCAGTATTTT | CSASILDTQYF
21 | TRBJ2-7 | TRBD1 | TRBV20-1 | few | TGCAGTGCTTTTGTTACAGGGGGCCCATTCCCCGCCATGAGGGGCTCCTACGAGCAGTACTTC | CSAFVTGGPFPAMRGSYEQYF
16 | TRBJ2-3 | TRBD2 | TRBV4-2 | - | TGTGCCAGCAGCCCTACGAGCGGGGGGTTCGCAGATACGCAGTATTTT | CASSPTSGGFADTQYF